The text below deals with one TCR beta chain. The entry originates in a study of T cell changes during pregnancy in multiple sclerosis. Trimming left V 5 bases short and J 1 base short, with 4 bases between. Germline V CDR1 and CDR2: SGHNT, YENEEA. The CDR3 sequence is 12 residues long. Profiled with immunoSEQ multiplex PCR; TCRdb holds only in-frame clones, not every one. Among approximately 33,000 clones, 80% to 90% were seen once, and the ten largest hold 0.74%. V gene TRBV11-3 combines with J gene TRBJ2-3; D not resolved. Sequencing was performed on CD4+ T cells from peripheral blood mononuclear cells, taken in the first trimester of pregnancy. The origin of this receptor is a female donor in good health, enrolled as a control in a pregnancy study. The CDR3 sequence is CASSPGTDTQYF. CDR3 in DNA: TGTGCCAGCAGCCCGGGCACAGATACGCAGTATTTT.